Each of the 27 T cell receptor beta chains below was sequenced from the same sample in a study of blood T cell repertoires in COVID-19. The method was immunoSEQ multiplex PCR; TCRdb's version includes in-frame clones alone and lacks a portion of them. The sample includes about 55,000 clones, around 80% of them seen just once. The sequencing sample was made of peripheral blood. All receptors derive from a human donor in a cohort sampled during active or convalescent COVID-19.

The chain joins TRBV30 to TRBJ1-5; tentatively, D is TRBD1 (6 bases). Germline CDR1 and CDR2: GTSNPN and SVGIG (reference sequence). Between the trimmed V and J ends, which lost 0 bases and 7 bases, there was a span of 10 bases. The CDR3 has 13 amino acids. In DNA form, the CDR3 reads TGTGCCTGGAGTGTAAAGGGGGACCAGCCCCAGCATTTT. Translated: CAWSVKGDQPQHF.

Worth noting for this clone: The identical CDR3 is also encoded by other nucleotide sequences in the sample. This chain links TRBV7-3 with TRBJ2-7, with 8 bases identical to TRBD2. V lost 5 bases to trimming and J lost 0 bases; unmatched junction nucleotides: 9. Germline assignment: CDR1 SGHTA and CDR2 FQGTGA. This CDR3 has 16 residues. This chain's CDR3 is CASSPQVAGHSYEQYF. The CDR3 DNA reads TGTGCCAGCAGCCCACAGGTAGCGGGGCACTCCTACGAGCAGTACTTC.

CDR3 protein: CASSSHILQGRGQPQHF. The CDR3 DNA reads as TGTGCCAGCAGCTCTCACATCCTTCAGGGGCGTGGACAGCCCCAGCATTTT. This chain connects TRBV7-8 to TRBJ1-5, with D tentatively TRBD1 (6 bases). The germline V gene has CDR1 SGHVS and CDR2 FQNEAQ. The length of the CDR3 is 17 residues. Between the trimmed V and J ends, which lost 4 bases and 7 bases, there was a span of 23 bases.

The genes are TRBV4-3 and TRBJ1-2; 7 nucleotides match TRBD1. The length of the CDR3 is 18 residues. Germline V gene lookup returns CDR1 LGHNA and CDR2 YSLEER. J lost 2 bases, V lost 3 bases, and 15 bases had no gene match. In DNA, the CDR3 is TGCGCCAGCAGCCAGGTCGGGCTTTCGGGACAGATCAACTATGGCTACACCTTC. This sequence encodes CASSQVGLSGQINYGYTF.

The V and J genes are TRBV24-1 and TRBJ1-2; the match to TRBD1 covers 7 bases. The CDR3 is made up of 12 amino acids. J gave up 7 bases and V 3 bases, and 1 base lay outside the gene matches. The germline V gene encodes CDR1 KGHDR and CDR2 SFDVKD. The CDR3 reads CATSDDRAGYTF. CDR3 nucleotides: TGTGCCACCAGTGATGACAGGGCTGGCTACACCTTC.

V and J are TRBV4-3 and TRBJ1-2, with D possibly matching TRBD1 (5 bases). The CDR3 sequence is 17 residues long. V was clipped by 2 bases and J by 3 bases, with 19 bases between them. Per germline, CDR1 LGHNA and CDR2 YSLEER. CDR3 sequence (DNA): TGCGCCAGCAGCCAAAGGGGCGACGTAGGAGGGTACTATGGCTACACCTTC. It encodes CASSQRGDVGGYYGYTF.

This chain connects TRBV9 to TRBJ2-3; perhaps TRBD1 as D (6 bases). The CDR3 contains 15 residues. V lost 4 bases, J lost 4 bases, and 16 bases lay in between. CDR1 and CDR2 from the germline V gene are SGDLS and YYNGEE. DNA for the CDR3: TGTGCCAGCAGCCCCTCGAGTGGGGGCCCAGATACGCAGTATTTT. Its protein is CASSPSSGGPDTQYF.

This chain uses TRBV10-3 with TRBJ1-1; no reliable D call. The V gene's germline CDR1 is ENHRY and CDR2 SYGVKD. V gave up 4 bases and J gave up 7 bases, with 19 bases separating them. The CDR3 length is 15 residues. CDR3 nucleotide sequence: TGTGCCATCAGTGGAAGTAGTGGACTTCCCGTTGAAGCTTTCTTT. It yields the protein CAISGSSGLPVEAFF.

The chain couples TRBV6-2 or TRBV6-3 to TRBJ2-2; 7 bases agree with TRBD2. The CDR3 contains 15 residues. Trimming removed 4 bases from V and 1 base from J; junction bases left unmatched: 3. The germline CDR1 and CDR2 sequences are MNHEY and SVGEGT. CDR3 sequence (DNA): TGTGCCAGCAGTTGGTCGGGGGGGAACACCGGGGAGCTGTTTTTT. Its translation is CASSWSGGNTGELFF.

This chain joins TRBV5-1 and TRBJ1-2, with 8 bases lining up with TRBD1. CDR3 size: 14 residues. CDR1 is SGHRS, CDR2 YFSETQ, per germline. The ends lost 4 bases at V and 5 bases at J; junction bases unmatched: 7. CDR3 coding DNA: TGCGCCAGCAGCCCGGGACAGGCCCAGTATGGCTACACCTTC. The encoded protein is CASSPGQAQYGYTF.

The J gene is TRBJ2-5, the V gene TRBV9; D gene unclear. Per germline, CDR1 SGDLS and CDR2 YYNGEE. This CDR3 contains 15 residues. V lost 0 bases and J lost 1, with 10 bases in between. DNA of the CDR3: TGTGCCAGCAGCGTAGCTCCTACTACCCAAGAGACCCAGTACTTC. Protein: CASSVAPTTQETQYF.

The chain employs TRBV5-5 and TRBJ1-2, with TRBD1 matching 9 bases. Germline lookup yields CDR1 SGHKS and CDR2 YYEKEE (reference sequence). The J segment lost 7 bases and the V segment lost 5 bases, leaving 9 bases of the junction unmatched. The CDR3 extends over 14 amino acids. The CDR3 protein is CASRSGQGHGGYTF. CDR3 nucleotide sequence: TGTGCCAGCAGGAGCGGACAGGGGCATGGTGGCTACACCTTC.

This chain connects TRBV10-3 to TRBJ1-2; tentatively, D is TRBD1 (5 bases). V lost 3 bases and J lost 8, with 22 bases in between. Germline V lookup: CDR1 ENHRY, CDR2 SYGVKD. The CDR3 contains 16 residues. The CDR3 nucleotides are TGTGCCATCAGTGAAGGTCTTGCGACAGAAGTCTCCGGCTACACCTTC. Its protein is CAISEGLATEVSGYTF.

CDR3 in amino acids: CASRRTGNSPLHF. The CDR3 region has the DNA TGTGCCAGCAGGAGGACGGGGAATTCACCCCTCCACTTT. The chain joins TRBV12-3 or TRBV12-4 to TRBJ1-6; D is ambiguous. The CDR3 loop spans 13 amino acids. Trimming cost V 6 bases and J 7 bases, with 10 bases left between them.

The table lists this clone with a few counts. The rearrangement joins TRBV4-3 to TRBJ2-7; maybe TRBD1 (6 bases). Germline V gene lookup returns CDR1 LGHNA and CDR2 YSLEER. V lost 0 bases to trimming and J lost 2 bases, with 20 bases between them. This CDR3 has 18 residues. DNA of the CDR3: TGCGCCAGCAGCCAAGAAGGGGGACCGGGCCATAGGCCCTACGAGCAGTACTTC. Protein: CASSQEGGPGHRPYEQYF.

J is TRBJ2-3 and V is TRBV18; 7 bases align to TRBD2. This CDR3 has 17 residues. CDR1 and CDR2 (germline): KGHSH, LQKENI. V shed 0 bases, J shed 0 bases, and the junction held 6 bases outside the gene matches. As DNA, the CDR3 is TGTGCCAGCTCACCACCGCCTAGCGGACCTAGCACAGATACGCAGTATTTT. Amino acids: CASSPPPSGPSTDTQYF. The whole variable domain, filled in from reference TRBV18 and TRBJ2-3, reads NAGVMQNPRHLVRRRGQEARLRCSPMKGHSHVYWYRQLPEEGLKFMVYLQKENIIDESGMPKERFSAEFPKEGPSILRIQQVVRGDSAAYFCASSPPPSGPSTDTQYFGPGTRLTVL.

Relative to its sample, this clone is medium-sized (0.01 to 0.1%). V and J are TRBV6-2 or TRBV6-3 and TRBJ2-7; 10 bases align to TRBD2. This CDR3 region has 16 residues. Looked up from germline, CDR1 is MNHEY and CDR2 is SVGEGT. V shed 2 bases and J 2 bases; nucleotides not matched to a gene: 6. CDR3 in DNA: TGTGCCAGCAGTTACCCTTCTAGCGGGGGCACCTACGAGCAGTACTTC. This translates into CASSYPSSGGTYEQYF.

The chain couples TRBV6-4 to TRBJ2-7; D is ambiguous. This CDR3 has 13 residues. Germline V gene sequence: CDR1 MRHNA, CDR2 SNTAGT. Trimming shortened V by 5 bases and J by 6 bases, and 14 bases separated the two germline ends. The CDR3 nucleotides read TGTGCCAGCAGTCCCGGTTGTGTCTCCGAGCAGTACTTC. This codes for CASSPGCVSEQYF.

This chain joins TRBV6-5 and TRBJ1-1, with D maybe TRBD1 (6 bases). Trimming removed 8 bases from V and 4 bases from J, with 11 bases in between. Per the germline V gene, CDR1 is MNHEY and CDR2 is SVGAGI. This CDR3 has 12 amino acids. In nucleotides, the CDR3 is TGTGCCAGCGGGCAAGGGGGCACTGAAGCTTTCTTT. Translating it yields CASGQGGTEAFF.

This chain links TRBV4-2 with TRBJ1-5; D gene uncertain. Trimming stripped 0 bases from V and 5 bases from J, with 5 bases between. The CDR3 length is 13 residues. The germline gives CDR1 LGHNA, CDR2 YNFKEQ. The CDR3 DNA is TGTGCCAGCAGCCAAGATTATGATCAGCCCCAGCATTTT. Translated, it gives CASSQDYDQPQHF.

The V call is TRBV4-3, the J call TRBJ1-4; no firm D call. The germline CDR1 and CDR2 sequences are LGHNA and YSLEER. The CDR3 is 13 residues long. Between the trimmed V and J ends, which lost 4 bases and 2 bases, there was a span of 5 bases. DNA for the CDR3: TGCGCCAGCAGCCCGGGGACTAATGAAAAACTGTTTTTT. It is translated as CASSPGTNEKLFF.

The chain couples TRBV19 to TRBJ1-4; 7 positions agree with TRBD1. The CDR3 has 14 residues. V shed 5 bases, J shed 5 bases, and the junction held 5 bases outside the gene matches. Germline loops: CDR1 LNHDA, CDR2 SQIVND (reference sequence). For the CDR3, the DNA is TGTGCCAGTAGTCCGGGGACAGTCAATGAAAAACTGTTTTTT. It encodes CASSPGTVNEKLFF.

The CDR3 nucleotides are TGTGCCAGCACCGAGGCAGGGGGCCACCAAGAGACCCAGTACTTC. Translation gives CASTEAGGHQETQYF. This chain links TRBV2 with TRBJ2-5, with 8 bases aligning to TRBD1. The V segment lost 7 bases and the J segment 0 bases; nucleotides outside the gene matches: 7. CDR3 length equals 15 residues. Germline V gives CDR1 SNHLY, CDR2 FYNNEI.

The genes are TRBV20-1 and TRBJ1-3; weak D call: TRBD1 (5 bases). V lost 6 bases and J lost 4, with 7 bases in between. Germline CDR1 is DFQATT and CDR2 is SNEGSKA (reference sequence). The CDR3 length is 11 residues. The CDR3, as DNA: TGCAGTGCCCGGGGGGGAAACACCATATATTTT. This gives the protein CSARGGNTIYF.

The chain uses TRBV4-3 and TRBJ2-3, with 10 bases identical to TRBD1. The CDR3 is made up of 16 amino acids. J lost 2 bases, V lost 0 bases, and 2 bases had no gene match. The germline V gene has CDR1 LGHNA and CDR2 YSLEER. The CDR3 nucleotides read TGCGCCAGCAGCCAAGAGGGGACAGGGGTCACAGATACGCAGTATTTT. Translating gives CASSQEGTGVTDTQYF.

This clone was detected a few times. This chain uses TRBV5-1 with TRBJ2-4; 8 bases fit TRBD1. The J segment lost 7 bases and the V segment lost 4 bases, leaving 10 bases of the junction unmatched. CDR1 SGHRS and CDR2 YFSETQ come from the germline V gene. This CDR3 is 15 amino acids long. The CDR3, as DNA: TGCGCCAGCAGCCCCGCTGTGCAGGGGGCGAACATTCAGTACTTC. Translating gives CASSPAVQGANIQYF.

This clone was counted at least ten times. The V gene is TRBV4-2, the J gene TRBJ1-1; unclear D gene. Trimming took 0 bases from V and 2 from J, leaving 13 bases between them. The germline V gene has CDR1 LGHNA and CDR2 YNFKEQ. CDR3 length equals 16 residues. CDR3 DNA sequence: TGTGCCAGCAGCCAAGATTTTGTCAGGTATAACACTGAAGCTTTCTTT. This gives the protein CASSQDFVRYNTEAFF.